This T cell receptor beta chain appears in the sequencing data of a study of T cell repertoires in cytomegalovirus infection (dated 2019 in TCRdb). For the wider study: Peptide stimulations targeted recently identified HLA-C-restricted CMV epitopes, whose presentation resists viral immunomodulation, together with well-studied HLA-B-restricted epitopes. Donor HLA type was relevant to the analysis, as public TCR beta signatures indicated carriage of CMV infection together with the matching HLA type.

Inclusive of the bounding cysteine and phenylalanine, the CDR3 is 18 residues long. Only CDR3 DNA is held: 54 bases, read in frame from base 1. CDR1 SGHVS and CDR2 FQNEAQ are derived from the germline V gene. V is shortened by 1 base, J by 0 bases, and the region joining them spans 13 bases. The paper's findings and limits, for the study overall: In both this cohort and an independent cohort of approximately 350 donors, the cumulative frequency of public TCR beta family members distinguished carriers of CMV infection plus the relevant HLA type. In the ex vivo response, HLA-C-restricted CMV-specific TCR beta clonotypes were dominant, and in two of eight donors the single most frequent clonotype came from this HLA-C-restricted group.

Sequenced using an Illumina HiSeq 1500. TCRdb reprocessed the public reads (quality trimming at Q25 with fastp, clone calling with MiXCR) and kept in-frame beta chains. CDR3 protein duplicates are merged, each entry listing the most common genes and DNA. The sample has about 160,000 distinct CDR3 sequences on record, about a fifth of them singletons. Of the sample, about 25% is held by the ten largest clones. To note about this clonotype: Its antigen is currently not known. One base away there is no much larger clone; base qualities are not given.

What the treatment or condition label conveys for this sample: in vitro stimulation with specific CMV peptide epitopes to enrich CMV-specific T cells. The specimen comprised CD8+ T cells from cultured PBMCs, sampled from culture after CMV antigen stimulation. In this chain, TRBV7-8 is recombined with TRBJ2-6, with TRBD2 as a weak D call on 6 bases. The TCR sequence derives from a human donor in good health (CMV status not recorded). Some clones in this sample may be carry-over from other donors' samples. The DNA reads TGTGCCAGCAGCTTAGACGGGACTTTCAGCTCTGGGGCCAACGTCCTGACTTTC. Translated, it reads CASSLDGTFSSGANVLTF.